Described below is a single T cell receptor beta chain sequence and its context. The CDR3 is made up of 14 amino acids. These data are taken from a study of T cells expressing NK-cell markers. TCRdb re-called the 5' RACE reads and shows each CDR3 protein once, DNA omitted. Its table lists about 550,000 distinct CDR3 sequences. This TCR came from a young man in good health. The V call is TRBV12-3 or TRBV12-4, the J call TRBJ2-2; TCRdb selects TRBD2, and the lack of DNA leaves this call unchecked. The sample taken for sequencing was blood T cells: a sorted CD56 or NKG2C T cell subset, CD4+ or CD8+ T cells, or bulk PBMC T cells (not recorded which). CDR3 protein: CASSLGGSAGELFF.